Below are 30 T cell receptor beta chains sequenced from a single sample in a study of cytomegalovirus exposure and HLA in healthy donors. Sequencing used immunoSEQ multiplex PCR; TCRdb keeps in-frame clones, though not all of them. The sample consists of about 260,000 clones, about 90% of them appearing once. Sequencing was done on a sample of PBMCs. The receptors originated from a woman in her 30s in good health and CMV-seronegative.

The V gene is TRBV28, the J gene TRBJ2-2; D gene ambiguous. The germline CDR1 and CDR2 sequences are MDHEN and SYDVKM. V was cut by 1 base and J by 7 bases, with 13 bases left in between. This CDR3 has 15 amino acids. The CDR3 is CASSLLLGLVGELFF. CDR3 nucleotide sequence: TGTGCCAGCAGTTTATTGCTCGGGCTTGTCGGGGAGCTGTTTTTT.

The table lists this clone with a count of one. The chain joins TRBV18 to TRBJ2-7; D unresolved. With 2 bases removed from V and 0 bases from J, the gap between germline ends came to 11 bases. The V gene's germline CDR1 is KGHSH and CDR2 LQKENI. The CDR3 is 15 amino acids. CDR3 residues: CASSPEQSSSYEQYF. In DNA, the CDR3 is TGTGCCAGCTCACCAGAACAGAGCAGCTCCTACGAGCAGTACTTC.

This chain links TRBV5-5 with TRBJ2-3, with a tentative D call TRBD1 (6 bases). Germline CDR1 SGHKS, CDR2 YYEKEE (reference sequence). This CDR3 spans 13 amino acids. The germline V and J ends were trimmed by 9 bases and 4 bases, with 15 bases remaining between them. CDR3 bases: TGTGCCACCCAGGGGATGGGTGCAGATACGCAGTATTTT. This codes for CATQGMGADTQYF. The full variable domain, completed using reference TRBV5-5 and TRBJ2-3, is DAGVTQSPTHLIKTRGQQVTLRCSPISGHKSVSWYQQVLGQGPQFIFQYYEKEERGRGNFPDRFSARQFPNYSSELNVNALLLGDSALYLCATQGMGADTQYFGPGTRLTVL.

The V gene is TRBV11-3, the J gene TRBJ2-3; D could derive from TRBD1 or TRBD2 (6 bases each). The CDR3 covers 17 residues. Looked up from germline, CDR1 is SGHNT and CDR2 is YENEEA. V lost 0 bases to trimming and J lost 3 bases, with 16 bases between them. CDR3 sequence: CASSLDLPGAGTDTQYF. DNA of the CDR3: TGTGCCAGCAGCTTAGATCTTCCGGGGGCAGGGACAGATACGCAGTATTTT.

The V call is TRBV10-2, the J call TRBJ1-5; D gene ambiguous. Germline values: CDR1 WSHSY, CDR2 SAAADI. The CDR3 has 11 residues. V lost 2 bases to trimming and J lost 9 bases, with 5 bases between them. CDR3 coding DNA: TGCGCCAGCAGTGAGGGAGGGCCCCAGCATTTT. Translating gives CASSEGGPQHF.

The rearrangement joins TRBV27 to TRBJ2-5; a possible D gene is TRBD2 (5 bases). This CDR3 is 13 amino acids long. V was shortened by 7 bases and J by 5 bases, with 14 bases between the two germline ends. Germline V lookup: CDR1 MNHEY, CDR2 SMNVEV (reference sequence). CDR3 in amino acids: CASTSSLQETQYF. The CDR3 DNA reads TGTGCCAGCACCTCTAGCCTGCAGGAGACCCAGTACTTC.

The V call is TRBV4-2, the J call TRBJ2-5, with 7 bases lining up with TRBD2. This CDR3 has 15 amino acids. Germline CDR1 reads LGHNA; CDR2 reads YNFKEQ. The J segment lost 5 bases and the V segment lost 2 bases, leaving 8 bases of the junction unmatched. The CDR3 DNA reads as TGTGCCAGCAGCCAAAATCGCGGGAGAACGGAGACCCAGTACTTC. It is translated as CASSQNRGRTETQYF.

The chain has TRBV5-1 and TRBJ2-1, with TRBD2 matching 7 bases. In germline, CDR1 is SGHRS, CDR2 YFSETQ. CDR3 length: 13 amino acids. The J segment lost 9 bases and the V segment lost 9 bases, leaving 12 bases of the junction unmatched. As DNA, the CDR3 is TGCGCCACCTATTTGACGACGGGGGGTGAGCAGTTCTTC. Its protein product is CATYLTTGGEQFF.

The CDR3 reads CASSKGQNNEQFF. Written as DNA, the CDR3 is TGTGCCAGTAGTAAGGGACAGAACAATGAGCAGTTCTTC. The chain combines TRBV19 with TRBJ2-1; 7 bases agree with TRBD1. After removal of 4 bases from V and 5 bases from J, the junction contained 2 bases not matched to a gene. CDR3 length: 13 amino acids. The germline gives CDR1 LNHDA, CDR2 SQIVND (reference sequence).

The V gene is TRBV5-1, the J gene TRBJ2-3; D remains ambiguous. The V end was cut by 4 bases, the J end by 1 base, with 13 bases between. Per the germline V gene, CDR1 is SGHRS and CDR2 is YFSETQ. The CDR3 is 15 residues long. The CDR3, as DNA: TGCGCCAGCAGCCCCTGGGTGAGAGGCACAGATACGCAGTATTTT. This encodes CASSPWVRGTDTQYF.

This chain joins TRBV23-1 and TRBJ2-7, with 7 nucleotides matching TRBD1. TRBV23-1 is an ORF; its function is uncertain. CDR3 length: 16 residues. V lost 7 bases to trimming and J lost 2 bases; unmatched junction nucleotides: 14. For the CDR3, the DNA is TGCGCCAGCACCGTCATCTCCCGGGACAGAACCTACGAGCAGTACTTC. Translating it yields CASTVISRDRTYEQYF.

The genes are TRBV29-1 and TRBJ2-5; perhaps TRBD2 as D (6 bases). The CDR3 is made up of 14 amino acids. Between the trimmed V and J ends, which lost 3 bases and 5 bases, there was a span of 16 bases. The germline CDR1 and CDR2 sequences are SQVTM and ANQGSEA. The DNA for the CDR3 is TGCAGCGTTGATTACATACGGGGGTTGGAGACCCAGTACTTC. Translating gives CSVDYIRGLETQYF.

The rearrangement uses TRBV2 and TRBJ1-5; D is uncertain. Trimming left V 0 bases short and J 2 bases short, with 8 bases between. The germline V gene has CDR1 SNHLY and CDR2 FYNNEI. The CDR3 runs to 15 residues. The CDR3 DNA reads TGTGCCAGCAGTGAAGCAGGGTTCGGCAATCAGCCCCAGCATTTT. Encoded protein: CASSEAGFGNQPQHF.

The chain recombines TRBV7-8 with TRBJ2-5; TRBD1 matches at 8 bases. V was clipped by 5 bases and J by 5 bases; unmatched bases: 7. The germline CDR1 and CDR2 sequences are SGHVS and FQNEAQ. The CDR3 is 14 amino acids. CDR3: CASSPSGGRETQYF. CDR3 nucleotides: TGTGCCAGCAGCCCCTCAGGGGGCCGGGAGACCCAGTACTTC.

The chain employs TRBV6-4 and TRBJ2-5, with 10 bases fitting TRBD2. Germline trimming cut 5 bases from V and 1 base from J; bases unmatched to any gene: 1. CDR1 and CDR2 (germline): MRHNA, SNTAGT. This CDR3 has 14 residues. This CDR3 reads CASSPSGGQETQYF. DNA for the CDR3: TGTGCCAGCAGTCCTAGCGGGGGCCAAGAGACCCAGTACTTC.

V usage is TRBV27 and J usage is TRBJ2-2, with D perhaps being TRBD1 or TRBD2 (5 bases each). Trimming cost V 4 bases and J 4 bases, with 19 bases left between them. This CDR3 has 17 residues. From germline, CDR1 is MNHEY and CDR2 SMNVEV (reference sequence). The CDR3 loop reads CASSSAGGGIGTGELFF. CDR3 in DNA: TGTGCCAGCAGTTCGGCAGGTGGGGGTATAGGCACCGGGGAGCTGTTTTTT.

The chain is built from TRBV4-2 and TRBJ2-7; 7 bases are shared with TRBD2. The CDR3 has 13 amino acids. Germline V lookup: CDR1 LGHNA, CDR2 YNFKEQ. Germline trimming cut 4 bases from V and 5 bases from J; bases unmatched to any gene: 5. In DNA form, the CDR3 reads TGTGCCAGCAGCCTGGGAGGGAGGGACGAGCAGTACTTC. Amino acids: CASSLGGRDEQYF.

CDR3 protein: CASSDRLESYEQYF. CDR3 sequence (DNA): TGTGCCAGCAGCGACAGGCTTGAGTCCTACGAGCAGTACTTC. The chain recombines TRBV28 with TRBJ2-7; a weak D match, TRBD1 (6 bases). The germline V gene has CDR1 MDHEN and CDR2 SYDVKM. Trimming shortened V by 6 bases and J by 1 base, and 13 bases separated the two germline ends. The CDR3 contains 14 residues.

V is TRBV13 and J is TRBJ2-5; 7 positions match TRBD2. Germline CDR1 is PRHDT and CDR2 is FYEKMQ (reference sequence). The CDR3 sequence is 12 residues long. The CDR3 loop is CATREGRETQYF. The CDR3 bases are TGTGCAACAAGGGAGGGCAGGGAGACCCAGTACTTC.

V and J are TRBV12-5 and TRBJ2-1; 9 nucleotides agree with TRBD2. Per germline, CDR1 LGHNT and CDR2 FRNRAP. The length of the CDR3 is 19 residues. V was clipped by 7 bases and J by 0 bases; unmatched bases: 16. CDR3 residues: CASALRPLAGPSSYNEQFF. The CDR3, as DNA: TGTGCTAGTGCCCTCAGGCCCCTAGCGGGACCGAGCTCCTACAATGAGCAGTTCTTC.

The rearrangement links TRBV28 to TRBJ2-2; tentative D call: TRBD2 (6 bases). With 7 bases removed from V and 4 bases from J, the gap between germline ends came to 19 bases. The length of the CDR3 is 16 residues. CDR1 and CDR2 (germline): MDHEN, SYDVKM. In DNA form, the CDR3 reads TGTGCCAGCACCGAGGCCAGGGTGGGGGGCACCGGGGAGCTGTTTTTT. Translated: CASTEARVGGTGELFF.

Points on this clone: A junction boundary mismatches the germline segment, possibly from a read error. The chain uses TRBV4-2 and TRBJ2-2, with D maybe TRBD2 (5 bases). The length of the CDR3 is 13 residues. Germline lookup yields CDR1 LGHNA and CDR2 YNFKEQ. The CDR3 nucleotides are TGTGCCAGCAGCAAAGACCGGGGCGGGGAGCTGTTTTTT. Encoded protein: CASSKDRGGELFF.

This clone has a single count. The genes are TRBV28 and TRBJ2-7, with D possibly being TRBD2 (5 bases). Germline V CDR1 and CDR2: MDHEN, SYDVKM. Trimming pared 1 base from V and 7 bases from J, leaving 17 bases between. The CDR3 has 15 amino acids. CDR3 loop: CASSLSASPTGEQYF. In DNA form, the CDR3 reads TGTGCCAGCAGTTTATCGGCGTCTCCAACGGGGGAGCAGTACTTC.

The chain recombines TRBV19 with TRBJ2-7; D is ambiguous. With 1 base removed from V and 5 bases from J, the gap between germline ends came to 6 bases. This CDR3 has 12 residues. Germline-derived CDR1 and CDR2 are LNHDA and SQIVND (reference sequence). The CDR3 nucleotides are TGTGCCAGTAGTATAGTCGGCCACGAGCAGTACTTC. It translates to CASSIVGHEQYF. Together with reference TRBV19 and TRBJ2-7, the CDR3 gives the full variable domain: DGGITQSPKYLFRKEGQNVTLSCEQNLNHDAMYWYRQDPGQGLRLIYYSQIVNDFQKGDIAEGYSVSREKKESFPLTVTSAQKNPTAFYLCASSIVGHEQYFGPGTRLTVT.

The V call is TRBV6-6, the J call TRBJ1-5, with D tentatively TRBD1 (5 bases). Germline V CDR1 and CDR2: MNHNY, SVGAGI (reference sequence). CDR3 length: 14 residues. With 6 bases removed from V and 9 bases from J, the gap between germline ends came to 18 bases. The CDR3 sequence is CASSPGRQISPQHF. The CDR3 DNA is TGTGCCAGCAGCCCCGGCCGACAGATTTCGCCCCAGCATTTT.

The gene calls are TRBV15 and TRBJ2-1; D uncertain. Germline CDR1 reads LNHNV; CDR2 reads YYDKDF (reference sequence). V dropped 0 bases and J dropped 7 bases, with 4 bases sitting between them. The CDR3 loop spans 12 amino acids. CDR3 in DNA: TGTGCCACCAGCAGAGAGAGGAATGAGCAGTTCTTC. It is translated as CATSRERNEQFF.

The chain has TRBV27 and TRBJ2-7; the D is unclear. The CDR3 runs 13 residues. V gave up 4 bases and J gave up 0 bases, with 7 bases separating them. Germline V gene sequence: CDR1 MNHEY, CDR2 SMNVEV (reference sequence). This chain's CDR3 is CASSWADSYEQYF. CDR3 bases: TGTGCCAGCAGTTGGGCGGACTCCTACGAGCAGTACTTC.

This chain connects TRBV4-1 to TRBJ2-7, with D tentatively TRBD1 (5 bases). The CDR3 extends over 15 amino acids. Germline values: CDR1 MGHRA, CDR2 YSYEKL. The V gene lost 1 base and the J gene lost 5 bases, with 15 bases spanning the gap. The CDR3 DNA follows: TGCGCCAGCAGCCAAGTTTTCAGGGAAGGCGACGAGCAGTACTTC. It codes for CASSQVFREGDEQYF.

V is TRBV2 and J is TRBJ2-3; 7 bases line up with TRBD2. This CDR3 comprises 16 residues. Trimming at V came to 4 bases and at J to 2 bases, leaving 9 bases not matched to a gene. In germline, CDR1 is SNHLY, CDR2 FYNNEI. The CDR3: CASSVVAGELTDTQYF. CDR3 bases: TGTGCCAGCAGTGTCGTCGCGGGAGAGCTCACAGATACGCAGTATTTT.

This rearrangement joins TRBV6-1 to TRBJ1-2; 8 nucleotides match TRBD1. The CDR3 length is 14 residues. In germline, CDR1 is MNHNS, CDR2 SASEGT. J was trimmed by 5 bases and V by 5 bases; bases with no gene match: 7. CDR3 in DNA: TGTGCCAGCAGTCCCCGGACAGGGTATTATGGCTACACCTTC. Its protein is CASSPRTGYYGYTF.